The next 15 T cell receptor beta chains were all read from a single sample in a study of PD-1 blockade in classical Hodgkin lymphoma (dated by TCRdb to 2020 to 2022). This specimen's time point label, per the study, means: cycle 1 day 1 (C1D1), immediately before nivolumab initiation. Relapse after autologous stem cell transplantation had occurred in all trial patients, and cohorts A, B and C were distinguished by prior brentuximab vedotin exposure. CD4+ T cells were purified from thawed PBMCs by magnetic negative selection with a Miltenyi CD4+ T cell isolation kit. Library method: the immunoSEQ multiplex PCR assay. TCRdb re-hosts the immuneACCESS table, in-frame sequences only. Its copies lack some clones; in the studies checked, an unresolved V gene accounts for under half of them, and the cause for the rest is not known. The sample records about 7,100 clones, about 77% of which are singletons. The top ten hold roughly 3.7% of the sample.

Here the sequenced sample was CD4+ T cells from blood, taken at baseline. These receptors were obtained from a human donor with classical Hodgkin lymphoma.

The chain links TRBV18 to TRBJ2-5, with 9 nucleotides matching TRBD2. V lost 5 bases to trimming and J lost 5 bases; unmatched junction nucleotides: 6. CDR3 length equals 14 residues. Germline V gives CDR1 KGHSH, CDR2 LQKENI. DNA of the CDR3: TGTGCCAGCTCAACTTCTAGCGGGGCGGAGACCCAGTACTTC. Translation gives CASSTSSGAETQYF.

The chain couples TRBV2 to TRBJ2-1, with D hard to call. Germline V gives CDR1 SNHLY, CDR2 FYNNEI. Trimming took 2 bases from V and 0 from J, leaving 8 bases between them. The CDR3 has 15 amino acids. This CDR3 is CASSETESSYNEQFF. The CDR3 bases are TGTGCCAGCAGTGAAACAGAGAGCTCCTACAATGAGCAGTTCTTC.

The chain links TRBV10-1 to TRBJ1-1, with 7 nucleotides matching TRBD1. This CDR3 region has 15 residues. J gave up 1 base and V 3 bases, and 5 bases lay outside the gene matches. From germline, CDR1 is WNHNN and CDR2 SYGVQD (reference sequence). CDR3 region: CASSDQGGPNTEAFF. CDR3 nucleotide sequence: TGCGCCAGCAGTGATCAGGGGGGCCCGAACACTGAAGCTTTCTTT.

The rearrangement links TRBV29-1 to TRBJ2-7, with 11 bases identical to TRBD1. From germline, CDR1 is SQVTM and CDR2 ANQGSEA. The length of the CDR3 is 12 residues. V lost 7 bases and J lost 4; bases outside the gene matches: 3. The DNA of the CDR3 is TGCAGCGCCGGGGACAGGGGGTACGAGCAGTACTTC. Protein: CSAGDRGYEQYF.

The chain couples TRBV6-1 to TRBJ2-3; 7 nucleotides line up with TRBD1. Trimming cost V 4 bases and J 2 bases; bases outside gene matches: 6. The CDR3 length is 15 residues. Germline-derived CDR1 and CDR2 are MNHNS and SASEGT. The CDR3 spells CASSVTGQYTDTQYF. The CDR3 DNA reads TGTGCCAGCAGTGTAACGGGACAGTACACAGATACGCAGTATTTT.

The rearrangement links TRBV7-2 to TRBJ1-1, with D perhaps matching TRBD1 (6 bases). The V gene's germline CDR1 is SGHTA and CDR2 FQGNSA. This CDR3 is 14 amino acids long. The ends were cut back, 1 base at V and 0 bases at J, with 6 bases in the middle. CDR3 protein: CASSLGTVNTEAFF. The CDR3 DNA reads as TGTGCCAGCAGCTTAGGGACAGTGAACACTGAAGCTTTCTTT.

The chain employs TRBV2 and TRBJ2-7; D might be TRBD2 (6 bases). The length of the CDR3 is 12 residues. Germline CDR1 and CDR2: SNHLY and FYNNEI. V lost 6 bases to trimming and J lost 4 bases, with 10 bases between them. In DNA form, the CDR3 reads TGTGCCAGCAGGGGACTTGGATACGAGCAGTACTTC. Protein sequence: CASRGLGYEQYF.

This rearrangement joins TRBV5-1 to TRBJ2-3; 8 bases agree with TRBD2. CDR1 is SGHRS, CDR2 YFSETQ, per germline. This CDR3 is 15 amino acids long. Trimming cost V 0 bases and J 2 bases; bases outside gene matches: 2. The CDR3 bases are TGCGCCAGCAGCTTGGCGGGGGGGGCCACAGATACGCAGTATTTT. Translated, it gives CASSLAGGATDTQYF.

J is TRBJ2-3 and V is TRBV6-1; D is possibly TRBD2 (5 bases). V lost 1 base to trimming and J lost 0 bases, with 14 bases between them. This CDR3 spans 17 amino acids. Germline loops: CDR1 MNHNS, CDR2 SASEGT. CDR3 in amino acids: CASSEVALAASTDTQYF. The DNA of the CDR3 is TGTGCCAGCAGTGAAGTGGCGCTAGCTGCTAGCACAGATACGCAGTATTTT.

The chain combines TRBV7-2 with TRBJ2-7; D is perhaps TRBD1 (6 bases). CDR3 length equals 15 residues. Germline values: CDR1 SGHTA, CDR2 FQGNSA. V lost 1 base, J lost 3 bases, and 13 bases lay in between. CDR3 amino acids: CASSLEQGNFYEQYF. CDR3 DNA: TGTGCCAGCAGCTTAGAGCAGGGGAACTTCTACGAGCAGTACTTC.

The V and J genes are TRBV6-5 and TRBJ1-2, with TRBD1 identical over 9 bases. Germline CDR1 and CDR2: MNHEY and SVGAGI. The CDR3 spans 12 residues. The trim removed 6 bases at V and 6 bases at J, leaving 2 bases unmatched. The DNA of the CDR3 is TGTGCCAGCAGGGACAGGGGCAATGGCTACACCTTC. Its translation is CASRDRGNGYTF.

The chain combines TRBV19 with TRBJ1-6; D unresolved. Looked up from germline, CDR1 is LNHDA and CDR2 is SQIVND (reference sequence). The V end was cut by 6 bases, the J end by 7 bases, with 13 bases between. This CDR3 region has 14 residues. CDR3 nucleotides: TGTGCCAGTAGGGCCGCGCAGGACAATTCACCCCTCCACTTT. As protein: CASRAAQDNSPLHF. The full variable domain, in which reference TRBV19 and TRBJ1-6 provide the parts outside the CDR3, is DGGITQSPKYLFRKEGQNVTLSCEQNLNHDAMYWYRQDPGQGLRLIYYSQIVNDFQKGDIAEGYSVSREKKESFPLTVTSAQKNPTAFYLCASRAAQDNSPLHFGNGTRLTVT.

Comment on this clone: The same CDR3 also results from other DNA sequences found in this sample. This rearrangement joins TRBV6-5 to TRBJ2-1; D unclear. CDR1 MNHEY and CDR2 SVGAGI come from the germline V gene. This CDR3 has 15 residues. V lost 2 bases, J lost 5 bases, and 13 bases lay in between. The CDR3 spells CASSYGPGADNEQFF. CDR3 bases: TGTGCCAGCAGTTACGGACCCGGCGCTGACAATGAGCAGTTCTTC.

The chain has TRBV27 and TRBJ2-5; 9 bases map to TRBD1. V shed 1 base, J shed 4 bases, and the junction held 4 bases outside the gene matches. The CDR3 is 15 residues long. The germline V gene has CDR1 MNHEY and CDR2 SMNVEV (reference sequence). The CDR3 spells CASSLWGQGGETQYF. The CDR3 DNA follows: TGTGCCAGCAGTTTATGGGGACAGGGTGGAGAGACCCAGTACTTC.

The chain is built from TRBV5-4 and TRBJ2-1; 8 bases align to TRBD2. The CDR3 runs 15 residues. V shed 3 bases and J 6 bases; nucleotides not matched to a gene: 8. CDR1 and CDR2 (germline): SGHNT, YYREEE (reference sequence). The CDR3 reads CASSSGTRVGNEQFF. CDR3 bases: TGTGCCAGCAGCTCCGGGACTAGGGTTGGCAATGAGCAGTTCTTC.